This TCR beta chain was recovered during a study of radiotherapy plus CTLA-4 blockade in lung cancer. For the study at large: About a sixth of enrolled patients responded objectively, and 25% to 40% had disease control.

CDR1 is MNHNY and CDR2 is SVGAGI in the germline V gene (reference sequence). The V end lost 0 bases, the J end lost 8 bases, and 13 bases lay between the germline ends. The CDR3 consists of 14 residues. Notes on the study in general: Radiotherapy plus ipilimumab was followed by expansion in blood of tumor-derived TCR clones. Dynamics of early blood T cell clones, together with interferon-beta, were reportedly the best predictors of response.

CTLA-4 blockade with ipilimumab, together with focal radiation, was given to patients with chemo-refractory metastatic non-small-cell lung cancer. Sequenced by immunoSEQ multiplex PCR; TCRdb stores in-frame clones only, minus some. The table lists about 97,000 clones, roughly 74% of them singletons. Notes on this clone: Its target is not known.

The sequence was collected from a human donor with non-small cell lung cancer who had a partial response to radiotherapy plus ipilimumab. Some clones in this sample may be carry-over from other donors' samples. V is TRBV6-6 and J is TRBJ1-2; weak D call: TRBD1 (6 bases). This specimen consisted of peripheral blood, obtained from a patient treated with radiotherapy plus ipilimumab. CDR3 loop: CASSYSRGGGGYTF. The CDR3 DNA sequence: TGTGCCAGCAGTTACTCGAGGGGGGGAGGAGGCTACACCTTC.